The rows below give T cell receptor beta chains drawn from one sample of a study of cytomegalovirus exposure and HLA in healthy donors. The repertoire was sequenced with immunoSEQ multiplex PCR; TCRdb's copy has only in-frame clones and lacks some. The repertoire holds some 180,000 clones, with about 80% as singletons. The sequencing sample was made of PBMCs. The receptors were gathered from a man younger than 30 in good health and CMV-seronegative. The CDR3 runs from the conserved cysteine through the conserved F or W. The D gene is left open where the match is weak. Part of the rows lack a size; the others show once, few, many or a class for expanded clones.

D	V	J	size	CDR3	DNA
TRBD2	TRBV29-1	TRBJ2-7	few	CSVVAGVNEQYF	TGCAGCGTTGTAGCGGGAGTAAACGAGCAGTACTTC
TRBD2	TRBV11-2	TRBJ2-3	.	CASSLLAGGHRTDTQYF	TGTGCCAGCAGCCTGCTAGCGGGGGGGCATAGAACAGATACGCAGTATTTT
TRBD2	TRBV11-3	TRBJ2-1	.	CASSLRLAGIVSYNEQFF	TGTGCCAGCAGCTTAAGACTAGCGGGAATTGTCTCCTACAATGAGCAGTTCTTC
.	TRBV7-3	TRBJ1-1	.	CASSLMANTEAFF	TGTGCCAGCAGCTTAATGGCTAACACTGAAGCTTTCTTT
TRBD2	TRBV7-9	TRBJ2-5	.	CASSLRVAASGSLETQYF	TGTGCCAGCAGCTTACGGGTTGCGGCTAGCGGGAGTCTAGAGACCCAGTACTTC
.	TRBV19	TRBJ1-4	few	CASSKWGGLNEKLFF	TGTGCCAGTAGTAAGTGGGGAGGGCTTAATGAAAAACTGTTTTTT
.	TRBV6-1	TRBJ1-1	.	CASSEPTGNTEAFF	TGTGCCAGCAGTGAGCCGACAGGAAACACTGAAGCTTTCTTT
TRBD1	TRBV5-8	TRBJ1-1	.	CASSTRTGEAFF	TGTGCCAGCAGCACTAGGACAGGTGAAGCTTTCTTT
TRBD2	TRBV2	TRBJ2-3	.	CASSGLAENTDTQYF	TGTGCCAGCAGTGGACTAGCGGAGAACACAGATACGCAGTATTTT
.	TRBV16	TRBJ1-5	few	CASSQEGPRQPQHF	TGTGCCAGCAGCCAGGAGGGGCCGCGGCAGCCCCAGCATTTT
TRBD2	TRBV5-8	TRBJ2-2	.	CASSFRGGAANTGELFF	TGTGCCAGCAGCTTTCGGGGGGGCGCCGCGAACACCGGGGAGCTGTTTTTT
TRBD1	TRBV11-2	TRBJ1-3	few	CASSPTGQGPSGNTIYF	TGTGCCAGCAGCCCGACAGGACAGGGTCCCTCTGGAAACACCATATATTTT
TRBD2	TRBV2	TRBJ2-3	.	CASTDSGTDTQYF	TGTGCAAGCACCGATAGCGGGACAGATACGCAGTATTTT
.	TRBV30	TRBJ2-2	.	CAWSGSRTGELFF	TGTGCCTGGAGCGGGTCGAGGACCGGGGAGCTGTTTTTT
TRBD2	TRBV4-2	TRBJ2-1	.	CASSHPTLSGGSNEQFF	TGTGCCAGCAGCCACCCAACTTTGAGCGGGGGATCCAATGAGCAGTTCTTC
TRBD2	TRBV6-4	TRBJ2-1	few	CASSAGTSGNNEQFF	TGTGCCAGCAGCGCCGGGACTAGCGGAAACAATGAGCAGTTCTTC
.	TRBV11-2	TRBJ2-3	once	CASSLNIGTDTQYF	TGTGCCAGCAGCTTAAATATAGGCACAGATACGCAGTATTTT
.	TRBV5-4	TRBJ2-1	few	CASSLLGGRDNEQFF	TGTGCCAGCAGCTTGTTAGGGGGTCGGGACAATGAGCAGTTCTTC
TRBD2	TRBV19	TRBJ2-4	few	CASTHRTSGSGAKNIQYF	TGTGCCAGTACCCACCGGACTAGCGGGAGTGGGGCCAAAAACATTCAGTACTTC
.	TRBV2	TRBJ2-7	.	CASTPTITLSYEQYF	TGTGCCAGCACCCCTACGATAACCCTCTCCTACGAGCAGTACTTC
.	TRBV4-1	TRBJ1-2	.	CASSPVNSPDGYTF	TGCGCCAGCAGCCCGGTGAATTCACCGGATGGCTACACCTTC
.	TRBV2	TRBJ1-2	.	CASSGGHRSGYTF	TGTGCCAGCAGTGGGGGACATCGGTCTGGCTACACCTTC
TRBD1	TRBV30	TRBJ2-7	few	CAADWTGTYEQYF	TGTGCCGCCGACTGGACAGGGACCTACGAGCAGTACTTC
.	TRBV27	TRBJ1-5	.	CASRGGGTPNQPQHF	TGTGCCAGCAGGGGTGGTGGGACACCGAATCAGCCCCAGCATTTT
TRBD1	TRBV6-1	TRBJ1-2	few	CASSARDSWYGYTF	TGTGCCAGCAGTGCAAGGGACAGTTGGTATGGCTACACCTTC
TRBD1	TRBV5-4	TRBJ1-1	few	CASSKDRDTEAFF	TGTGCCAGCAGCAAAGACAGGGACACTGAAGCTTTCTTT
.	TRBV12-5	TRBJ2-7	few	CASVLYEQYF	TGTGCTAGTGTCCTATACGAGCAGTACTTC
.	TRBV19	TRBJ1-3	.	CASSIVSSGNTIYF	TGTGCCAGTAGTATAGTGAGCTCTGGAAACACCATATATTTT
.	TRBV29-1	TRBJ1-1	.	CSVGSVNTEAFF	TGCAGCGTTGGGTCGGTGAACACTGAAGCTTTCTTT
.	TRBV7-9	TRBJ1-3	few	CASSFTGFSRNTIYF	TGTGCCAGCAGCTTCACAGGCTTCTCAAGAAACACCATATATTTT
.	TRBV18	TRBJ1-1	.	CASSHDRHTPAEAFF	TGTGCCAGCTCACACGACAGACATACCCCCGCTGAAGCTTTCTTT
TRBD1	TRBV19	TRBJ1-1	.	CASGDRGTEAFF	TGTGCCAGTGGGGACAGGGGAACTGAAGCTTTCTTT
.	TRBV4-3	TRBJ2-7	.	CASSQDRSYEQYF	TGCGCCAGCAGCCAAGATCGGAGCTACGAGCAGTACTTC
TRBD1	TRBV6-5	TRBJ1-1	few	CASSQGGNTEAFF	TGTGCCAGCAGTCAGGGGGGGAACACTGAAGCTTTCTTT
TRBD2	TRBV7-9	TRBJ2-7	.	CASSFQTSGSIYEQYF	TGTGCCAGCAGCTTCCAGACTAGCGGGAGTATCTACGAGCAGTACTTC
TRBD2	TRBV4-2	TRBJ2-7	.	CASSRKTSGGSGYEQYF	TGTGCCAGCAGCCGTAAGACTAGCGGGGGATCCGGGTACGAGCAGTACTTC
.	TRBV4-2	TRBJ1-1	.	CASSRRPGSTSEAFF	TGTGCCAGCAGCCGCCGCCCCGGGTCGACGTCTGAAGCTTTCTTT
.	TRBV7-3	TRBJ2-7	once	CASSAFEGVAYEQYF	TGTGCCAGCAGCGCATTCGAGGGGGTCGCCTACGAGCAGTACTTC
TRBD2	TRBV5-1	TRBJ2-1	.	CASSPGTSINEQFF	TGCGCCAGCAGCCCTGGGACTAGTATTAATGAGCAGTTCTTC
TRBD2	TRBV30	TRBJ2-1	few	CASDGRGGSYNEQFF	TGTGCCTCGGATGGTCGGGGGGGCTCCTACAATGAGCAGTTCTTC
TRBD1	TRBV27	TRBJ1-6	.	CASRIQGNARSPLHF	TGTGCCAGCCGTATACAGGGGAATGCTCGCTCACCCCTCCACTTT
.	TRBV10-3	TRBJ2-7	few	CAISEASSVNLNEQYF	TGTGCCATCAGTGAAGCGTCTAGCGTTAACTTAAACGAGCAGTACTTC
TRBD1	TRBV7-2	TRBJ1-2	.	CASSRTGLNYGYTF	TGTGCCAGCAGCCGGACAGGTCTTAACTATGGCTACACCTTC
.	TRBV6-1	TRBJ2-7	few	CASRPFYAGYEQYF	TGTGCCAGCAGACCCTTTTACGCCGGCTACGAGCAGTACTTC
TRBD2	TRBV18	TRBJ2-2	.	CASSPGLAGVGTGELFF	TGTGCCAGCTCACCGGGACTAGCGGGAGTGGGCACCGGGGAGCTGTTTTTT
TRBD2	TRBV30	TRBJ2-7	.	CAWRAGLAVYEQYF	TGTGCCTGGAGAGCAGGACTAGCGGTCTACGAGCAGTACTTC
TRBD1	TRBV30	TRBJ1-3	.	CAWSGSTGISGNTIYF	TGTGCCTGGAGTGGCTCGACAGGGATCTCTGGAAACACCATATATTTT
.	TRBV4-1	TRBJ2-1	.	CASSQLRVGHNEQFF	TGCGCCAGCAGCCAATTGAGGGTCGGCCACAATGAGCAGTTCTTC
TRBD1	TRBV7-3	TRBJ1-1	.	CASSALQGTEAFF	TGTGCCAGCAGCGCACTACAGGGGACTGAAGCTTTCTTT
TRBD1	TRBV29-1	TRBJ1-2	.	CSVLIDRAYRYTF	TGCAGCGTTCTAATCGACAGGGCTTACCGCTACACCTTC
.	TRBV2	TRBJ1-1	.	CASTGQLIFMNTEAFF	TGTGCCAGCACCGGACAGTTAATCTTTATGAACACTGAAGCTTTCTTT
TRBD2	TRBV6-5	TRBJ2-1	.	CASSRSGGNEQFF	TGTGCCAGCAGTAGGTCGGGGGGCAATGAGCAGTTCTTC
TRBD2	TRBV7-9	TRBJ2-3	.	CASSPAGGPVDTQYF	TGTGCCAGCAGCCCAGCGGGAGGGCCGGTAGATACGCAGTATTTT
.	TRBV2	TRBJ1-4	once	CASSVGQINEKLFF	TGTGCCAGCAGTGTTGGACAGATAAATGAAAAACTGTTTTTT
TRBD2	TRBV6-5	TRBJ2-3	.	CASSSWTSGPWNTQYF	TGTGCCAGCAGTTCCTGGACTAGCGGGCCCTGGAATACGCAGTATTTT
.	TRBV5-1	TRBJ2-7	.	CASSLVVQPYEQYF	TGCGCCAGCAGCTTGGTGGTACAGCCCTACGAGCAGTACTTC
TRBD2	TRBV5-1	TRBJ2-6	.	CASSRGGQSGANVLTF	TGCGCCAGCAGCCGGGGGGGGCAGTCTGGGGCCAACGTCCTGACTTTC
.	TRBV4-3	TRBJ2-1	few	CASSHPTESSYNEQFF	TGCGCCAGCAGCCATCCGACAGAGTCGTCCTACAATGAGCAGTTCTTC
.	TRBV7-2	TRBJ2-7	.	CASSLAQGPSYEQYF	TGTGCCAGCAGCTTAGCACAGGGCCCCTCCTACGAGCAGTACTTC
TRBD2	TRBV7-3	TRBJ2-4	.	CASSLYSQGSSGVAKNIQYF	TGTGCCAGCAGCTTATATTCGCAAGGTTCTAGCGGGGTAGCCAAAAACATTCAGTACTTC